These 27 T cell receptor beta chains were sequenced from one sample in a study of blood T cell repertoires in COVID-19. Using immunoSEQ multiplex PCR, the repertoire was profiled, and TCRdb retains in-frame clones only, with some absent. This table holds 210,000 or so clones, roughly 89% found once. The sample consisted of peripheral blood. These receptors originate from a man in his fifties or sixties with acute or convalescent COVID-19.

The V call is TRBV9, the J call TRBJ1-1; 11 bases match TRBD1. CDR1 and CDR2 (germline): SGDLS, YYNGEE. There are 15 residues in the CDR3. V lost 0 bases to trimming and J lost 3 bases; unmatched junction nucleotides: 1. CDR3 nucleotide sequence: TGTGCCAGCAGCGTAGGGGGACAGGGGGACACTGAAGCTTTCTTT. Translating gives CASSVGGQGDTEAFF.

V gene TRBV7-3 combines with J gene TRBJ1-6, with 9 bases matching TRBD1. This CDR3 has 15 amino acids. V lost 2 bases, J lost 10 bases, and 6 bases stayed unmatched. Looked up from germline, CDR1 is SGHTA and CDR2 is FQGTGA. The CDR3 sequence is CASSLSGQGNSPLHF. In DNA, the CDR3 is TGTGCCAGCAGCTTATCAGGACAGGGGAACTCACCCCTCCACTTT.

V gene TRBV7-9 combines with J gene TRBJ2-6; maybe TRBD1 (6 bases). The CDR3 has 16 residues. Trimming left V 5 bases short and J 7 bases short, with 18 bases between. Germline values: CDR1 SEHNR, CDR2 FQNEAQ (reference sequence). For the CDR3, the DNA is TGTGCCAGCAGCCCAGACGCAGGGGTAGGCGCCAACGTCCTGACTTTC. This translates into CASSPDAGVGANVLTF.

The CDR3 reads CASSPQAGQSDTQYF. For the CDR3, the DNA is TGTGCCAGCAGCCCCCAAGCGGGACAATCAGATACGCAGTATTTT. This chain uses TRBV7-2 with TRBJ2-3; D is perhaps TRBD2 (7 bases). Trimming shortened V by 5 bases and J by 4 bases, and 16 bases separated the two germline ends. The CDR3 is 15 amino acids. From germline, CDR1 is SGHTA and CDR2 FQGNSA.

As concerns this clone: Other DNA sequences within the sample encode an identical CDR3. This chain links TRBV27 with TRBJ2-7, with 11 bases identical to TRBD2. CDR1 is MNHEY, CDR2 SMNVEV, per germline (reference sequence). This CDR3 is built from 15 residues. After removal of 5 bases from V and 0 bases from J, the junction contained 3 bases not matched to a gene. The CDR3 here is CASSTTSGSSYEQYF. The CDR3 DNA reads TGTGCCAGCAGTACCACTAGCGGGAGCTCCTACGAGCAGTACTTC.

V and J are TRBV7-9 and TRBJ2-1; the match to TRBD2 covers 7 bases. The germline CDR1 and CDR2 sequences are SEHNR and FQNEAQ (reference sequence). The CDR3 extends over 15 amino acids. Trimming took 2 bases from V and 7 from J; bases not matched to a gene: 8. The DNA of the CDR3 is TGTGCCAGCAGCTTACGGGGGGAGGGCCTAAATGAGCAGTTCTTC. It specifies CASSLRGEGLNEQFF.

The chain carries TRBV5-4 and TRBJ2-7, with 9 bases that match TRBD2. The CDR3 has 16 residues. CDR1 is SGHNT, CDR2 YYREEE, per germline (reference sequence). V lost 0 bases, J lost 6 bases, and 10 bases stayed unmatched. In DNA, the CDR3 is TGTGCCAGCAGCTTGGGCGGTCCTGCGGGAGGGCTCGAGCAGTACTTC. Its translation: CASSLGGPAGGLEQYF.

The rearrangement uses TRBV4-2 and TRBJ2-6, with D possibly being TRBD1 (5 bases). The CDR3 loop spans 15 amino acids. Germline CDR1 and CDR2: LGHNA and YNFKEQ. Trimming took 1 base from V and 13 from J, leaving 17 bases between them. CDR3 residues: CASSQADTRVPVLTF. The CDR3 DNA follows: TGTGCCAGCAGCCAAGCGGACACAAGGGTCCCAGTCCTGACTTTC.

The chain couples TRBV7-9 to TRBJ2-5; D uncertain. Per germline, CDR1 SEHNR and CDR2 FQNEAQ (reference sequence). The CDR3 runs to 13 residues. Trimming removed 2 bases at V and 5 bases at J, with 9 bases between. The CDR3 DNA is TGTGCCAGCAGCTTACTCTCGGTCGAGACCCAGTACTTC. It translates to CASSLLSVETQYF. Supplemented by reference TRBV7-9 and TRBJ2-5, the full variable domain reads DTGVSQNPRHKITKRGQNVTFRCDPISEHNRLYWYRQTLGQGPEFLTYFQNEAQLEKSRLLSDRFSAERPKGSFSTLEIQRTEQGDSAMYLCASSLLSVETQYFGPGTRLLVL.

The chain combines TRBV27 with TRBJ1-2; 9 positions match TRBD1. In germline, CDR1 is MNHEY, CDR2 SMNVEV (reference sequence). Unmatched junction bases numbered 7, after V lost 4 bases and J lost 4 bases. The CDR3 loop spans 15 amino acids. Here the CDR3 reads CASSWGTGPGYGYTF. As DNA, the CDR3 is TGTGCCAGCAGTTGGGGGACAGGGCCGGGCTATGGCTACACCTTC.

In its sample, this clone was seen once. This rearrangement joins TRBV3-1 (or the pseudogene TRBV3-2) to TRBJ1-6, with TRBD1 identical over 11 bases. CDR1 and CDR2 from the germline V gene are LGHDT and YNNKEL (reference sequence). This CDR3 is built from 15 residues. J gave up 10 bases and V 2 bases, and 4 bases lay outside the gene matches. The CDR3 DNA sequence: TGTGCCAGCAGCCAACGGACAGGGGGCGAATCACCCCTCCACTTT. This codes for CASSQRTGGESPLHF.

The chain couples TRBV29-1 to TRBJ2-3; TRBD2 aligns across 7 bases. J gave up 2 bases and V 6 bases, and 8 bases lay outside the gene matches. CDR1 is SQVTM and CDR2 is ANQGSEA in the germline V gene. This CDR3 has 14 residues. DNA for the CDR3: TGCAGCGTCCCGCCCGGGACTACCACAGATACGCAGTATTTT. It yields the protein CSVPPGTTTDTQYF.

This chain's CDR3 is CASSSAGGPAQQFF. The CDR3 DNA reads TGTGCCAGCAGCTCCGCGGGGGGCCCCGCTCAGCAGTTCTTC. V and J are TRBV9 and TRBJ2-1, with 8 bases identical to TRBD2. V trimming: 4 bases; J trimming: 11 bases; junction bases outside the gene matches: 11. The CDR3 totals 14 residues. The germline CDR1 and CDR2 sequences are SGDLS and YYNGEE.

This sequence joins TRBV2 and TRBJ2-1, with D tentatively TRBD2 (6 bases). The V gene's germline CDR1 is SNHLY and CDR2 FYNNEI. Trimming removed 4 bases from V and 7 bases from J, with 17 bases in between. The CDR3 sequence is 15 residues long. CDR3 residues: CASSGGTRSGNEQFF. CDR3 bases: TGTGCCAGCAGTGGCGGGACTCGAAGTGGGAATGAGCAGTTCTTC.

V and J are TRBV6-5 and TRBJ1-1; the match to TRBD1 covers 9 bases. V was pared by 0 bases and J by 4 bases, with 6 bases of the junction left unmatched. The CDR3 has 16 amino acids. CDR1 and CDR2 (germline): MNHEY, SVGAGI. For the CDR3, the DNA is TGTGCCAGCAGTTACTCGATGGGACAGGGAGGCACTGAAGCTTTCTTT. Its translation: CASSYSMGQGGTEAFF.

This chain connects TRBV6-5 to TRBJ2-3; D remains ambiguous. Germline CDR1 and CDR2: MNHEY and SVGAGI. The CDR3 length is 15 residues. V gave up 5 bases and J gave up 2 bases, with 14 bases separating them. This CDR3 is CASSTPGSFTDTQYF. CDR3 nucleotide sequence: TGTGCCAGCAGTACCCCGGGTTCATTCACAGATACGCAGTATTTT.

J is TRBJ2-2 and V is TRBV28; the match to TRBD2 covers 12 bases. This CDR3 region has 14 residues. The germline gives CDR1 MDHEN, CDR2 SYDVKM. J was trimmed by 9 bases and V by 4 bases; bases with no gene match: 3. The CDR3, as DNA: TGTGCCAGCAGTTCCCGGACTAGCGGGAGGGAGCTGTTTTTT. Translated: CASSSRTSGRELFF.

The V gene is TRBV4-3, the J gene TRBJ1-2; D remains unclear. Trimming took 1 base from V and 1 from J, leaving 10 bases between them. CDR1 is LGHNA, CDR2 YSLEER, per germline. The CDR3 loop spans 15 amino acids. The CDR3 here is CASSQGRQVNYGYTF. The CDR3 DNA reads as TGCGCCAGCAGCCAAGGTCGCCAGGTTAACTATGGCTACACCTTC.

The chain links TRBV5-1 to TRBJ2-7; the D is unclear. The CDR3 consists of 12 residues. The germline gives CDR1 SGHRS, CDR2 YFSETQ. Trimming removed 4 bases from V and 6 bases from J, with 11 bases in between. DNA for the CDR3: TGCGCCAGCAGCGGGCTCACTCCCGAGCAGTACTTC. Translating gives CASSGLTPEQYF.

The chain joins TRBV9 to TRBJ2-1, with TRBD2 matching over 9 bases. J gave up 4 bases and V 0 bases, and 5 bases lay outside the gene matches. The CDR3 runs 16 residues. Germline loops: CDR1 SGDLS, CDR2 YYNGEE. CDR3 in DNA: TGTGCCAGCAGCGTAGACGGACTAGCGAAATACAATGAGCAGTTCTTC. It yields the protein CASSVDGLAKYNEQFF. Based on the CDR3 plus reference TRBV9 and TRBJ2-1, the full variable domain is DSGVTQTPKHLITATGQRVTLRCSPRSGDLSVYWYQQSLDQGLQFLIQYYNGEERAKGNILERFSAQQFPDLHSELNLSSLELGDSALYFCASSVDGLAKYNEQFFGPGTRLTVL.

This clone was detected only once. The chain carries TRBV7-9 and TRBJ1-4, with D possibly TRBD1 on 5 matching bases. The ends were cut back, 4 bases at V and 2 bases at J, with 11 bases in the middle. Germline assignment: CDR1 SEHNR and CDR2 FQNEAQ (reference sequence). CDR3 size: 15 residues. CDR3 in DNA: TGTGCCAGCAGCTCCCCAGGGTACACTAATGAAAAACTGTTTTTT. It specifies CASSSPGYTNEKLFF.

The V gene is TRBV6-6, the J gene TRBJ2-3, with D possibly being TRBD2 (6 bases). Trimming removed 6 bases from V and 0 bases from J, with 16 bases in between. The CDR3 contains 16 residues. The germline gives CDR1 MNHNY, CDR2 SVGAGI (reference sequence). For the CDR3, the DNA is TGTGCCAGCAGGACCCGGGACTGGGTGAGCACAGATACGCAGTATTTT. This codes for CASRTRDWVSTDTQYF.

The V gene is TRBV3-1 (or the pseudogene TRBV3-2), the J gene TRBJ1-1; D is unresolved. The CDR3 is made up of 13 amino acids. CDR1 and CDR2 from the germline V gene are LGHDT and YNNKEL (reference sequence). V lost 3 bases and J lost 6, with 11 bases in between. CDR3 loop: CASSHIGEAEAFF. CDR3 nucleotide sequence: TGTGCCAGCAGCCACATCGGGGAAGCTGAAGCTTTCTTT.

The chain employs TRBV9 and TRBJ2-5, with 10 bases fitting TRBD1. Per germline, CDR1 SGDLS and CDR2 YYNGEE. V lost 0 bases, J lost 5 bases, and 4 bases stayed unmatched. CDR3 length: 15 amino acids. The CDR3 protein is CASSVVGDRGETQYF. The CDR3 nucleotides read TGTGCCAGCAGCGTAGTTGGGGACAGGGGCGAGACCCAGTACTTC.

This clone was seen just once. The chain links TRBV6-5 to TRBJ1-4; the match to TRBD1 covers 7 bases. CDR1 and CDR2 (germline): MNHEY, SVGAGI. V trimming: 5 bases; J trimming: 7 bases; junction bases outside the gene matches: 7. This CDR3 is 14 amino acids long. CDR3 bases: TGTGCCAGCAGTCCAAGACAGGGTCGTGAAAAACTGTTTTTT. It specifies CASSPRQGREKLFF.

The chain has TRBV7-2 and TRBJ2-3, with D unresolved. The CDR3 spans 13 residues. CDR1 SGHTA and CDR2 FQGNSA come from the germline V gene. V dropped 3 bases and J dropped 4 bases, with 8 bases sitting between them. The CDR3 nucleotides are TGTGCCAGCAGCTTCTTCGAGTCAGATACGCAGTATTTT. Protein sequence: CASSFFESDTQYF.

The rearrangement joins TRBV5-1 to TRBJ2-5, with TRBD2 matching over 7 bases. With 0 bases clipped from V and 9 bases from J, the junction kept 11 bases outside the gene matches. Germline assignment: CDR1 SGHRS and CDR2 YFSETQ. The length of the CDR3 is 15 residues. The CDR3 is CASSLAVGGKWAQYF. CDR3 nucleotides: TGCGCCAGCAGCTTGGCCGTCGGGGGGAAGTGGGCCCAGTACTTC.